This T cell receptor (beta chain) was sequenced during a study of T cells expressing NK-cell markers. Study at large: It was from sorted CD3+CD56+NKG2C+, CD3+CD56+NKG2C- and CD3+CD56-NKG2C+ T cells that TCR beta repertoires came.

In germline, CDR1 is SGHAT, CDR2 FQNNGV. This CDR3 contains 15 residues. With respect to this clonotype: The target antigen is unknown.

Study outcomes and limitations: The HCMV specificity of the expanded NKG2C+ T cell clones stayed unresolved. Where a handful of donors were concerned, these clonotypes also led the CD3+CD56-NKG2C+ fraction. More than five donors had dominant NKG2C+ clonotypes that comprised about 1.0-7.0% of their CD8+ T cells.

From the 5' RACE reads, TCRdb lists one entry per CDR3 protein and no DNA. In all, the sample yields 150,000 or so distinct CDR3 sequences. The chain employs TRBV11-2 and TRBJ2-3; TCRdb's D call of TRBD1 is untestable without DNA. The TCR was taken from a woman in her 50s in good health. The sequenced sample was blood T cells: a sorted CD56 or NKG2C T cell subset, CD4+ or CD8+ T cells, or bulk PBMC T cells (not recorded which). The CDR3 here is CASSWPGDSTDTQYF.